This TCR beta chain was observed in a study of cytomegalovirus exposure and HLA in healthy donors. Whole-study findings and limits: Most observed TCR sequences were rare, whereas some public TCRs were detected in many donors. The tendency of first-cohort TCR clusters to co-occur in the 120 or so validation repertoires was the finding of a later analysis. As confirmed in vitro, three CMV-associated chains were specific for CMV antigens. The study flagged approximately 180 TCR beta chains as cytomegalovirus-associated.

Of note for this clone: Its antigen is currently unknown.

Sequencing was performed with immunoSEQ multiplex PCR; in TCRdb, only in-frame clones are kept and a portion is missing. The data contain tens of thousands of clones, around 96% of them singletons. This CDR3 is built from 16 residues. The germline CDR1 and CDR2 sequences are SEHNR and FQNEAQ (reference sequence). V lost 5 bases to trimming and J lost 3 bases; unmatched junction nucleotides: 8. The TCR sequence derives from a man between 18 and 35 years old in good health and CMV-seronegative. Sequencing was done on a sample of PBMCs. This rearrangement joins TRBV7-9 to TRBJ2-5; 11 nucleotides line up with TRBD2. The DNA of the CDR3 is TGTGCCAGCAGCCCTACCTTGACTAGCGGGAAAGAGACCCAGTACTTC. Its translation: CASSPTLTSGKETQYF.